A selection of T cell receptor beta chains follows, all from one sample in a study of regulatory T cells in long-lasting Graves disease. TCRdb itself ran the multiplex PCR reads through MiXCR, one entry per CDR3 protein. The repertoire includes around 460,000 distinct CDR3 sequences, around 15% of them detected once, and around a sixth sits in the top ten. The data were also submitted as part of a second study, on T cells in Graves' hyperthyroidism and ophthalmopathy.

Here the sequenced sample was peripheral blood mononuclear cells (PBMCs), taken at new diagnosis, from a patient treated with antithyroid drugs. The origin of the receptors is a woman aged 50 to 65 with Graves disease. Each CDR3 is given with its conserved first and last residue. Fields, in order: clone size, J gene, D gene, V gene, CDR3 protein, CDR3 DNA. The D gene is left open where the match is weak. Some rows have no size entry. The others give once, few or many, or a class for an expanded clone.

clone size: .; J gene: TRBJ1-1; D gene: .; V gene: TRBV7-9; CDR3 protein: CASSLAFRGGNNTEAFF; CDR3 DNA: TGTGCCAGCAGCTTAGCGTTTAGGGGCGGCAACAACACTGAAGCTTTCTTT
clone size: .; J gene: TRBJ2-2; D gene: TRBD1; V gene: TRBV7-9; CDR3 protein: CASTRTGGVELFF; CDR3 DNA: TGTGCCAGCACACGGACAGGGGGGGTGGAGCTGTTTTTT
clone size: .; J gene: TRBJ2-7; D gene: TRBD2; V gene: TRBV7-3; CDR3 protein: CASSSFSGSPPYEQYF; CDR3 DNA: TGTGCCAGCAGCTCGTTTAGCGGGTCTCCTCCCTACGAGCAGTACTTC
clone size: many; J gene: TRBJ2-4; D gene: TRBD1; V gene: TRBV28; CDR3 protein: CASSSTRTGFDKNIQYF; CDR3 DNA: TGTGCCAGCAGTTCAACCCGGACAGGGTTTGACAAAAACATTCAGTACTTC
clone size: many; J gene: TRBJ2-2; D gene: .; V gene: TRBV2; CDR3 protein: CASSGDTATGELFF; CDR3 DNA: TGTGCCAGCAGTGGGGACACGGCGACCGGGGAGCTGTTTTTT
clone size: many; J gene: TRBJ2-5; D gene: TRBD2; V gene: TRBV3-1; CDR3 protein: CASSQDLAGETQYF; CDR3 DNA: TGTGCCAGCAGCCAAGATCTAGCGGGAGAGACCCAGTACTTC
clone size: .; J gene: TRBJ1-2; D gene: .; V gene: TRBV29-1; CDR3 protein: CSVERQARYGYTF; CDR3 DNA: TGCAGCGTTGAAAGGCAGGCTCGATATGGCTACACCTTC
clone size: many; J gene: TRBJ1-5; D gene: .; V gene: TRBV12-3/TRBV12-4; CDR3 protein: CVSSEGYSNQPQHF; CDR3 DNA: TGTGTCAGCAGTGAAGGCTATAGCAATCAGCCCCAGCATTTT
clone size: few; J gene: TRBJ1-1; D gene: TRBD1; V gene: TRBV28; CDR3 protein: CASSLGARGQNTEAFF; CDR3 DNA: TGTGCCAGCAGTTTAGGGGCGAGGGGGCAAAACACTGAAGCTTTCTTT
clone size: few; J gene: TRBJ1-3; D gene: .; V gene: TRBV28; CDR3 protein: CASSFVIGNTIYF; CDR3 DNA: TGTGCCAGCAGTTTCGTAATTGGAAACACCATATATTTT
clone size: .; J gene: TRBJ2-2; D gene: .; V gene: TRBV3-1; CDR3 protein: CASSRLGANTGELFF; CDR3 DNA: TGTGCCAGCAGCCGTTTGGGGGCGAACACCGGGGAGCTGTTTTTT
clone size: few; J gene: TRBJ2-3; D gene: TRBD2; V gene: TRBV5-1; CDR3 protein: CASSRGASGRGTDTQYF; CDR3 DNA: TGCGCCAGCAGCAGGGGGGCTAGCGGGAGAGGCACAGATACGCAGTATTTT
clone size: .; J gene: TRBJ1-3; D gene: TRBD1; V gene: TRBV7-9; CDR3 protein: CASTPDRAAGNTIYF; CDR3 DNA: TGTGCCAGCACTCCGGACAGGGCGGCCGGAAACACCATATATTTT
clone size: many; J gene: TRBJ2-2; D gene: .; V gene: TRBV12-3/TRBV12-4; CDR3 protein: CASSLSLRVRTGELFF; CDR3 DNA: TGTGCCAGCAGTTTAAGTTTGAGGGTTAGGACCGGGGAGCTGTTTTTT
clone size: many; J gene: TRBJ1-5; D gene: .; V gene: TRBV28; CDR3 protein: CASSSLDVSRGNQPQHF; CDR3 DNA: TGTGCCAGCAGTTCGCTGGACGTCTCGAGGGGCAATCAGCCCCAGCATTTT
clone size: many; J gene: TRBJ2-1; D gene: TRBD1; V gene: TRBV10-3; CDR3 protein: CAIRDRGNEQFF; CDR3 DNA: TGTGCCATCCGGGACAGGGGGAATGAGCAGTTCTTC
clone size: .; J gene: TRBJ2-3; D gene: .; V gene: TRBV19; CDR3 protein: CASSIMDTQYF; CDR3 DNA: TGTGCCAGTAGTATCATGGATACGCAGTATTTT
clone size: .; J gene: TRBJ2-7; D gene: .; V gene: TRBV6-1; CDR3 protein: CASSEPHRDEQYF; CDR3 DNA: TGTGCCAGCAGTGAACCGCACAGGGACGAGCAGTACTTC
clone size: many; J gene: TRBJ1-1; D gene: .; V gene: TRBV13; CDR3 protein: CASSLEKGLTEAFF; CDR3 DNA: TGTGCCAGCAGCTTAGAAAAGGGTCTCACTGAAGCTTTCTTT
clone size: .; J gene: TRBJ1-5; D gene: .; V gene: TRBV19; CDR3 protein: CASTQGRGYSNQPQHF; CDR3 DNA: TGTGCCAGTACCCAGGGTCGGGGTTATAGCAATCAGCCCCAGCATTTT
clone size: .; J gene: TRBJ1-3; D gene: TRBD1; V gene: TRBV4-1; CDR3 protein: CASSRTQGARVDSGNTIYF; CDR3 DNA: TGCGCCAGCAGCCGAACCCAGGGGGCGCGGGTGGACTCTGGAAACACCATATATTTT
clone size: many; J gene: TRBJ2-7; D gene: .; V gene: TRBV2; CDR3 protein: CASRQGEYEQYF; CDR3 DNA: TGTGCCAGCAGACAGGGCGAATACGAGCAGTACTTC
clone size: .; J gene: TRBJ2-2; D gene: TRBD2; V gene: TRBV13; CDR3 protein: CASSPPGAGGDTGELFF; CDR3 DNA: TGTGCCAGCAGCCCTCCGGGAGCGGGAGGTGACACCGGGGAGCTGTTTTTT
clone size: few; J gene: TRBJ2-7; D gene: TRBD2; V gene: TRBV27; CDR3 protein: CASSWSSGSSRYEQYF; CDR3 DNA: TGTGCCAGCAGTTGGTCTAGCGGGAGTAGTAGGTACGAGCAGTACTTC
clone size: many; J gene: TRBJ2-1; D gene: .; V gene: TRBV7-6; CDR3 protein: CASSPTSFDEQFF; CDR3 DNA: TGTGCCAGCAGCCCGACTAGTTTTGATGAGCAGTTCTTC
clone size: few; J gene: TRBJ2-7; D gene: .; V gene: TRBV28; CDR3 protein: CASSFLESYEQYF; CDR3 DNA: TGTGCCAGCAGTTTTCTAGAGAGCTACGAGCAGTACTTC
clone size: few; J gene: TRBJ2-5; D gene: TRBD2; V gene: TRBV4-1; CDR3 protein: CASSPLLAEQETQYF; CDR3 DNA: TGCGCCAGCAGCCCCCTACTAGCGGAGCAAGAGACCCAGTACTTC
clone size: .; J gene: TRBJ2-2; D gene: .; V gene: TRBV9; CDR3 protein: CASSVADRNTGELFF; CDR3 DNA: TGTGCCAGCAGCGTAGCAGATCGGAACACCGGGGAGCTGTTTTTT